This T cell receptor (beta chain) was recorded in a study of cytomegalovirus exposure and HLA in healthy donors. The study ran its PCR with 60 Vbeta and 13 Jbeta primers. Authors' methods: Approximately 10 million shared chains were among some 75 million unique TCR beta chains counted in a later analysis. Repertoires were generated with immunoSEQ multiplex PCR, while TCRdb's copy carries only in-frame clones and drops some. That table supplies the V and J calls and clone size; D and trimming were determined from the DNA. The data show under 200,000 clones, about four fifths seen once. Note on this clone: Its antigen remains unidentified.

Findings and limits, study-wide: TCR beta chains numbering some 160 were designated cytomegalovirus-associated.

Sequenced material: PBMCs. The TCR comes from a male donor in good health and CMV-seropositive.

CDR3 bases: TGTGCCAGCAGCTGGAAGAGTCGGGGAGAGACCCAGTACTTC. Translation: CASSWKSRGETQYF. The J gene is TRBJ2-5, the V gene TRBV5-6; tentatively, D is TRBD2 (5 bases). This CDR3 has 14 residues. Germline loops: CDR1 SGHDT, CDR2 YYEEEE. V shed 3 bases and J shed 4 bases, with 13 bases lying between them.